This TCR beta chain was recovered during a study of a mutant IDH1 vaccine in newly diagnosed glioma. About the study: The treated population exhibited a male proportion of roughly 62%, a female proportion of approximately 38%, and a mean age of around 40 years.

Time point in this sample: baseline, week 1 (first vaccination visit). The sample's treatment: pre-vaccination baseline after standard-of-care therapy. The CDR3 has 18 amino acids. The germline V gene encodes CDR1 LGHNT and CDR2 FRNRAP. J lost 0 bases, V lost 5 bases, and 11 bases had no gene match. Notes on the study in general: With respect to changes in top peripheral T cell clonotypes, pseudoprogression seemed unrelated.

Clones were read by immunoSEQ multiplex PCR, and TCRdb kept only the in-frame ones, dropping some. The table records 85,000 to 100,000 clones, over 85% of them present only once. With respect to this clone: The target antigen is unknown.

The TCR was taken from a woman between 50 and 59 years old with glioma. The starting material was PBMCs, obtained from a glioma patient treated with radiotherapy, temozolomide or both. This chain uses TRBV12-5 with TRBJ1-3, with 9 bases that match TRBD1. This CDR3 is CASGPRTGEKDSGNTIYF. CDR3 coding DNA: TGTGCTAGTGGTCCGCGGACAGGGGAAAAGGACTCTGGAAACACCATATATTTT.